This T cell receptor beta chain is from a study of graft-versus-host responses after intestinal transplantation. Study context: As for transplant type, recipients had multivisceral, liver-intestinal, or isolated intestinal grafts. Each recipient received anti-thymocyte globulin induction, then tacrolimus and steroids for around three years. Study results and caveats: GvH clones appeared in recipient marrow, some first in ileum or blood. Among circulating GvH clones, peak levels were associated with early post-transplant declines in HvG clones.

After removal of 4 bases from V and 0 bases from J, the junction contained 3 bases not matched to a gene. The CDR3 extends over 15 amino acids. Germline values: CDR1 SNHLY, CDR2 FYNNEI. Clones were read by immunoSEQ multiplex PCR, and TCRdb kept only the in-frame ones, dropping some. The data show 90,000 or so clones, with about four fifths seen just once and roughly 0.83% held by the top ten. Note on this clone: Antigen unknown.

The rearrangement uses TRBV2 and TRBJ2-1, with 7 bases matching TRBD1. This sequence originates from a human donor who received an intestinal transplant. Specimen: unstimulated CD4+ T cells sorted from spleen or lymph node cells, collected before intestinal transplant. CDR3 in amino acids: CASSADRSSYNEQFF. For the CDR3, the DNA is TGTGCCAGCAGTGCGGACAGGAGCTCCTACAATGAGCAGTTCTTC.